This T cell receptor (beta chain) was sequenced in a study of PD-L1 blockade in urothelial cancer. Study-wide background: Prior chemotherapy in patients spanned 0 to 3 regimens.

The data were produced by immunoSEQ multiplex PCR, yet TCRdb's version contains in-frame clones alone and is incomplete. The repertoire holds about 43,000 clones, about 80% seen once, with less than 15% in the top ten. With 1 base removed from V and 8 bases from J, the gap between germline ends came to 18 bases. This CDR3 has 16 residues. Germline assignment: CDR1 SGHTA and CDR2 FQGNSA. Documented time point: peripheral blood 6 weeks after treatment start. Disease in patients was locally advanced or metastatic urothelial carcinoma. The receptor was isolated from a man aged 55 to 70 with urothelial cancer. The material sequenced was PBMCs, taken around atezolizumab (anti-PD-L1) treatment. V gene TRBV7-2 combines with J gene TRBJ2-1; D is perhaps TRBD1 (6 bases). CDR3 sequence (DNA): TGTGCCAGCAGCTTAGGGATGGGACAACTCCGGGATGAGCAGTTCTTC. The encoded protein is CASSLGMGQLRDEQFF.